Following are 32 T cell receptor beta chains from one sample sequenced in a study of cytomegalovirus exposure and HLA in healthy donors. The PCR ran on 60 Vbeta and 13 Jbeta primers. The table came from immunoSEQ multiplex PCR; TCRdb's copy has only in-frame clones and leaves some out. The sample contains about 190,000 clones, 85% to 90% of which appear only once. The sequenced material came from PBMCs. The receptors come from a man aged 25-45 years in good health and CMV-seronegative.

V and J are TRBV4-1 and TRBJ2-5; the match to TRBD2 covers 11 bases. This CDR3 contains 18 residues. V lost 4 bases and J lost 1; bases outside the gene matches: 11. CDR1 and CDR2 from the germline V gene are MGHRA and YSYEKL. CDR3 DNA sequence: TGCGCCAGCAGCCCCTCGGGACTAGCGGCGCCTTCCCAAGAGACCCAGTACTTC. This gives the protein CASSPSGLAAPSQETQYF.

This chain connects TRBV5-1 to TRBJ1-6, with unresolved D. There are 16 residues in the CDR3. Germline V gene data show CDR1 as SGHRS and CDR2 as YFSETQ. V was shortened by 5 bases and J by 5 bases, with 17 bases between the two germline ends. The CDR3 DNA is TGCGCCAGCAGGAATCAGCCGGTTCAGGATAATTCACCCCTCCACTTT. This codes for CASRNQPVQDNSPLHF.

This rearrangement joins TRBV11-2 to TRBJ2-7; 7 bases are a match to TRBD1. The CDR3 consists of 13 residues. CDR1 is SGHAT, CDR2 FQNNGV, per germline. J lost 2 bases, V lost 5 bases, and 3 bases had no gene match. CDR3 region: CASSPGTAYEQYF. In DNA form, the CDR3 reads TGTGCCAGCAGCCCCGGGACAGCCTACGAGCAGTACTTC.

This rearrangement joins TRBV28 to TRBJ1-5; no clear D gene. V was cut by 6 bases and J by 5 bases, with 8 bases left in between. Germline CDR1 MDHEN, CDR2 SYDVKM. The CDR3 runs to 12 residues. CDR3 in amino acids: CASSHSHQPQHF. The CDR3 DNA follows: TGTGCCAGCAGCCACTCGCATCAGCCCCAGCATTTT.

This chain joins TRBV28 and TRBJ2-1; 15 bases map to TRBD2. V was clipped by 3 bases and J by 8 bases; unmatched bases: 14. This CDR3 contains 19 residues. Germline V gene lookup returns CDR1 MDHEN and CDR2 SYDVKM. The CDR3 is CASSFPWTSGRGRPDEQFF. Written as DNA, the CDR3 is TGTGCCAGCAGTTTCCCCTGGACTAGCGGGAGGGGCCGTCCGGATGAGCAGTTCTTC.

This chain connects TRBV4-2 to TRBJ2-3; D remains ambiguous. This CDR3 contains 15 residues. Germline-derived CDR1 and CDR2 are LGHNA and YNFKEQ. The V gene lost 4 bases and the J gene lost 0 bases, with 11 bases spanning the gap. CDR3 loop: CASSPAMTSTDTQYF. The CDR3 DNA reads as TGTGCCAGCAGCCCGGCCATGACTAGCACAGATACGCAGTATTTT.

The chain links TRBV19 to TRBJ2-1, with TRBD2 matching 9 bases. J gave up 2 bases and V 5 bases, and 4 bases lay outside the gene matches. The length of the CDR3 is 15 residues. Germline CDR1 LNHDA, CDR2 SQIVND (reference sequence). CDR3 coding DNA: TGTGCCAGTAGTCCTAGCGGGGTTGCCTACAATGAGCAGTTCTTC. Residues: CASSPSGVAYNEQFF.

This rearrangement joins TRBV6-5 to TRBJ2-7; D ambiguous. V was trimmed by 0 bases and J by 5 bases, leaving 11 bases between them. Germline V gene data show CDR1 as MNHEY and CDR2 as SVGAGI. The CDR3 runs to 14 residues. The CDR3 sequence is CASSYSPPSDEQYF. In DNA form, the CDR3 reads TGTGCCAGCAGTTACTCCCCCCCAAGCGACGAGCAGTACTTC.

The chain has TRBV27 and TRBJ2-5; D call uncertain. Germline V CDR1 and CDR2: MNHEY, SMNVEV (reference sequence). Trimming pared 0 bases from V and 2 bases from J, leaving 10 bases between. The CDR3 is 15 residues long. The CDR3 coding sequence is TGTGCCAGCAGTTTATCGTGGCACAGTCAAGAGACCCAGTACTTC. Its translation is CASSLSWHSQETQYF.

This clone was found a few times. V and J are TRBV2 and TRBJ1-1, with TRBD1 matching 7 bases. Losses at the gene ends were 4 bases for V and 4 bases for J; bases not matched to a gene: 9. There are 15 residues in the CDR3. The germline gives CDR1 SNHLY, CDR2 FYNNEI. The CDR3 spells CASSAGTVISTEAFF. The CDR3 DNA sequence: TGTGCCAGCAGTGCGGGGACAGTCATTAGCACTGAAGCTTTCTTT.

As concerns this clone: Other DNA sequences in the sample encode the same CDR3. The chain uses TRBV18 and TRBJ1-5; the match to TRBD1 covers 8 bases. V lost 2 bases and J lost 1; bases outside the gene matches: 1. The CDR3 extends over 15 amino acids. Looked up from germline, CDR1 is KGHSH and CDR2 is LQKENI. The CDR3 spells CASSPGQGSNQPQHF. The DNA of the CDR3 is TGTGCCAGCTCACCAGGACAGGGAAGCAATCAGCCCCAGCATTTT.

The V call is TRBV7-9, the J call TRBJ2-3, with 7 positions matching TRBD2. Germline CDR1 and CDR2: SEHNR and FQNEAQ (reference sequence). This CDR3 has 15 amino acids. J gave up 1 base and V 3 bases, and 4 bases lay outside the gene matches. The CDR3 protein is CASSFLAGGTDTQYF. DNA for the CDR3: TGTGCCAGCAGCTTCTTGGCGGGGGGCACAGATACGCAGTATTTT.

This clone was detected only once. This sequence joins TRBV27 and TRBJ1-5; 7 positions agree with TRBD1. With V trimmed by 9 bases and J by 4 bases, 0 bases remained unmatched. The CDR3 is 11 residues long. CDR1 and CDR2 from the germline V gene are MNHEY and SMNVEV (reference sequence). Here the CDR3 reads CARQGNQPQHF. The CDR3 DNA follows: TGTGCCAGACAGGGGAATCAGCCCCAGCATTTT.

The CDR3 is CASSLSTASTDTQYF. CDR3 nucleotides: TGCGCCAGCAGCTTAAGTACAGCTAGCACAGATACGCAGTATTTT. The V and J genes are TRBV5-1 and TRBJ2-3; D gene ambiguous. Per germline, CDR1 SGHRS and CDR2 YFSETQ. Trimming left V 2 bases short and J 0 bases short, with 10 bases between. CDR3 length: 15 amino acids.

This chain uses TRBV28 with TRBJ2-5, with D possibly matching TRBD2 (5 bases). CDR3 length: 12 amino acids. In germline, CDR1 is MDHEN, CDR2 SYDVKM. Trimming removed 3 bases from V and 3 bases from J, with 5 bases in between. CDR3 sequence reads: CASSLGEETQYF. CDR3 sequence (DNA): TGTGCCAGCAGTTTGGGAGAAGAGACCCAGTACTTC.

The J gene is TRBJ2-7, the V gene TRBV28; 7 bases align to TRBD1. CDR3 length equals 15 residues. Germline assignment: CDR1 MDHEN and CDR2 SYDVKM. V was clipped by 0 bases and J by 6 bases; unmatched bases: 8. The CDR3 sequence: CASSLWTRDSLEQYF. The CDR3 region has the DNA TGTGCCAGCAGTTTATGGACCCGGGACAGCCTCGAGCAGTACTTC.

V and J are TRBV5-6 and TRBJ1-1; 7 bases are a match to TRBD1. The CDR3 has 16 residues. J gave up 6 bases and V 3 bases, and 14 bases lay outside the gene matches. CDR1 SGHDT and CDR2 YYEEEE come from the germline V gene. CDR3 amino acids: CASSSFRDRRFAEAFF. CDR3 nucleotides: TGTGCCAGCAGCTCTTTCCGGGACAGAAGGTTTGCTGAAGCTTTCTTT.

The V call is TRBV7-8, the J call TRBJ1-4; a possible D gene is TRBD1 (5 bases). Germline V gives CDR1 SGHVS, CDR2 FQNEAQ. This CDR3 contains 18 residues. The germline V and J ends were trimmed by 1 base and 0 bases, with 15 bases remaining between them. The CDR3 protein is CASSLGFGAEPTNEKLFF. DNA for the CDR3: TGTGCCAGCAGCTTAGGGTTTGGGGCGGAACCAACTAATGAAAAACTGTTTTTT.

The count of this clone is one. The chain combines TRBV25-1 with TRBJ1-4, with D perhaps matching TRBD1 (5 bases). CDR1 is MGHDK, CDR2 SYGVNS, per germline. CDR3 length: 16 amino acids. V was trimmed by 1 base and J by 8 bases, leaving 17 bases between them. The CDR3 here is CASSEWGLDGGEKLFF. As DNA, the CDR3 is TGTGCCAGCAGTGAATGGGGCCTAGATGGGGGGGAAAAACTGTTTTTT. The complete variable domain, with remaining parts taken from reference TRBV25-1 and TRBJ1-4, reads EADIYQTPRYLVIGTGKKITLECSQTMGHDKMYWYQQDPGMELHLIHYSYGVNSTEKGDLSSESTVSRIRTEHFPLTLESARPSHTSQYLCASSEWGLDGGEKLFFGSGTQLSVL.

The chain combines TRBV5-4 with TRBJ2-1; TRBD2 aligns across 11 bases. Germline CDR1 reads SGHNT; CDR2 reads YYREEE (reference sequence). This CDR3 is built from 15 residues. V lost 4 bases, J lost 4 bases, and 4 bases stayed unmatched. The CDR3 loop is CASSQGTSGYNEQFF. The CDR3 DNA follows: TGTGCCAGCAGCCAGGGGACTAGCGGATACAATGAGCAGTTCTTC.

The chain uses TRBV29-1 and TRBJ1-1; D not resolved. The V end lost 0 bases, the J end lost 4 bases, and 15 bases lay between the germline ends. This CDR3 is 15 amino acids long. Germline CDR1 is SQVTM and CDR2 is ANQGSEA. The CDR3 is CSVEDLSTSGTEAFF. The DNA of the CDR3 is TGCAGCGTTGAAGATCTTTCGACTTCTGGCACTGAAGCTTTCTTT.

The chain couples TRBV5-1 to TRBJ1-6, with 11 bases identical to TRBD1. CDR1 is SGHRS, CDR2 YFSETQ, per germline. The ends lost 7 bases at V and 9 bases at J; junction bases unmatched: 12. The CDR3 totals 16 residues. CDR3 bases: TGCGCCAGCTCAACAGCCGGGACAGGGGGAGGTTCACCCCTCCACTTT. As protein: CASSTAGTGGGSPLHF.

Concerning this clone itself: One end of the junction varies from germline; a read error may be responsible. The chain employs TRBV4-2 and TRBJ2-4; D perhaps matches TRBD1 (7 bases). CDR3 size: 16 residues. Germline CDR1 is LGHNA and CDR2 is YNFKEQ. For the CDR3, the DNA is TGTGCCAGCAGCCAAGTGGGGGGACAGTCCAAAAACAGTCAGTACTTC. Residues: CASSQVGGQSKNSQYF.

On this clone: Other DNA sequences within the sample encode an identical CDR3. The chain employs TRBV2 and TRBJ1-2; TRBD1 aligns across 8 bases. The CDR3 has 14 amino acids. J lost 8 bases, V lost 6 bases, and 11 bases had no gene match. Germline V gene data show CDR1 as SNHLY and CDR2 as FYNNEI. The CDR3 DNA reads TGTGCCAGCAGACCGGTGGGGACAGGCTACGGCTACACCTTC. Residues: CASRPVGTGYGYTF.

This sequence joins TRBV19 and TRBJ2-7; 8 bases map to TRBD2. Germline loops: CDR1 LNHDA, CDR2 SQIVND (reference sequence). V shed 1 base and J 2 bases; nucleotides not matched to a gene: 4. This CDR3 contains 15 residues. Here the CDR3 DNA reads TGTGCCAGTAGTATAGGCCTAGCGGGCACCTACGAGCAGTACTTC. Its translation: CASSIGLAGTYEQYF. Full variable domain (rest looked up from reference TRBV19 and TRBJ2-7): DGGITQSPKYLFRKEGQNVTLSCEQNLNHDAMYWYRQDPGQGLRLIYYSQIVNDFQKGDIAEGYSVSREKKESFPLTVTSAQKNPTAFYLCASSIGLAGTYEQYFGPGTRLTVT.

The chain recombines TRBV5-6 with TRBJ2-3, with TRBD1 matching 11 bases. V gave up 5 bases and J gave up 1 base; unmatched junction bases: 9. Germline V gene sequence: CDR1 SGHDT, CDR2 YYEEEE. This CDR3 has 17 residues. The CDR3 reads CASRSGQGAFGTDTQYF. CDR3 nucleotides: TGTGCCAGCAGGTCAGGACAGGGGGCTTTTGGCACAGATACGCAGTATTTT. The variable domain in full, completed from reference TRBV5-6 and TRBJ2-3, reads DAGVTQSPTHLIKTRGQQVTLRCSPKSGHDTVSWYQQALGQGPQFIFQYYEEEERQRGNFPDRFSGHQFPNYSSELNVNALLLGDSALYLCASRSGQGAFGTDTQYFGPGTRLTVL.

The J gene is TRBJ2-1, the V gene TRBV29-1, with a possible D match to TRBD1 (5 bases). The V gene's germline CDR1 is SQVTM and CDR2 ANQGSEA. The ends were cut back, 0 bases at V and 7 bases at J, with 13 bases in the middle. The CDR3 sequence is 14 residues long. The CDR3 DNA reads as TGCAGCGTTGAAGACCAGGGCCTTCAGAATGAGCAGTTCTTC. Its protein is CSVEDQGLQNEQFF.

V and J are TRBV6-5 and TRBJ2-2, with 7 bases aligning to TRBD1. This CDR3 has 14 residues. J lost 4 bases, V lost 6 bases, and 5 bases had no gene match. From germline, CDR1 is MNHEY and CDR2 SVGAGI. For the CDR3, the DNA is TGTGCCAGCAGCGCGACAGGGTTCACCGGGGAGCTGTTTTTT. Translating it yields CASSATGFTGELFF.

The chain carries TRBV11-2 and TRBJ2-1; 9 nucleotides agree with TRBD2. This CDR3 is built from 14 residues. Germline CDR1 and CDR2: SGHAT and FQNNGV. The junction had 2 bases not matched to a gene; V was cut back by 3 bases and J by 5 bases. The CDR3 DNA reads TGTGCCAGCAGCTTGGGACTAGCAAACAATGAGCAGTTCTTC. Translated: CASSLGLANNEQFF.

This CDR3 reads CAISDSSGKGVNQPQHF. The CDR3 region has the DNA TGTGCCATCAGTGATTCGAGCGGGAAGGGAGTCAATCAGCCCCAGCATTTT. The chain is built from TRBV10-3 and TRBJ1-5; D unresolved. Germline lookup yields CDR1 ENHRY and CDR2 SYGVKD. V was pared by 3 bases and J by 3 bases, with 18 bases between. This CDR3 is 17 amino acids long.

The chain is built from TRBV5-4 and TRBJ2-1, with D perhaps TRBD2 (6 bases). CDR1 and CDR2 from the germline V gene are SGHNT and YYREEE (reference sequence). The length of the CDR3 is 17 residues. Trimming took off 1 base at V and 8 bases at J, with 22 bases between the two ends. CDR3 nucleotide sequence: TGTGCCAGCAGCTTGAAAGGTTTGCGGACTACAGGTCATGAGCAGTTCTTC. Amino acids: CASSLKGLRTTGHEQFF.

In this sample, this clone turned up a few times. J is TRBJ1-6 and V is TRBV7-2; D not resolved. V was trimmed by 5 bases and J by 10 bases, leaving 9 bases between them. This CDR3 region has 12 residues. Per germline, CDR1 SGHTA and CDR2 FQGNSA. This chain's CDR3 is CASSRVSSPLHF. The CDR3 bases are TGTGCCAGCAGCCGAGTAAGCTCACCCCTCCACTTT.